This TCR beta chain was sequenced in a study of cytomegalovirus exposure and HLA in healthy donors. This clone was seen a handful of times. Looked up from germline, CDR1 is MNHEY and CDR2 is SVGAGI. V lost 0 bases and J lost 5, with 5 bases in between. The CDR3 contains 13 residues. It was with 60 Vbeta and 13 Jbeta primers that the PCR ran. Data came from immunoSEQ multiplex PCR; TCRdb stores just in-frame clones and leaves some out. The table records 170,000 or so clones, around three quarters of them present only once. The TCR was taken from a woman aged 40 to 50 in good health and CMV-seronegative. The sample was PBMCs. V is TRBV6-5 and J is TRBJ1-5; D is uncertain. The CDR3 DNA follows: TGTGCCAGCAGTTACTCCCCGTATCAGCCCCAGCATTTT. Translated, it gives CASSYSPYQPQHF.